This record covers a single T cell receptor (beta chain). These data originate in a study of blood T cell repertoires in COVID-19. Authors' analysis steps: Amplification with reference gene primers provided the estimates of nucleated cell counts. The data were produced by immunoSEQ multiplex PCR, yet TCRdb's version contains in-frame clones alone and is incomplete. The V and J calls and clone size are taken from that table; D and trimming were inferred from the DNA. The repertoire holds about 20,000 clones, with approximately 85% as singletons. This CDR3 has 17 residues. V shed 4 bases and J 0 bases; nucleotides not matched to a gene: 6. Germline V gene lookup returns CDR1 SNHLY and CDR2 FYNNEI.

The chain uses TRBV2 and TRBJ2-1, with TRBD2 identical over 10 bases. The sample taken for sequencing was peripheral blood. This receptor was taken from a human donor with active COVID-19. The donor label of this sample is uncertain. The CDR3 spells CASSGLAGVLSYNEQFF. CDR3 nucleotide sequence: TGTGCCAGCAGTGGGCTAGCGGGAGTACTCTCCTACAATGAGCAGTTCTTC.